This TCR beta chain is drawn from a study of a mutant IDH1 vaccine in newly diagnosed glioma. Points on this clone: Its antigen is still unknown.

The sample's time point: week 35, safety follow-up. It was 300 ug of mutant IDH1 20-mer peptide that made up each vaccine dose, given with topical imiquimod. Libraries were prepared by immunoSEQ multiplex PCR; TCRdb keeps only in-frame clonotypes and omits some of them. The sample contains 40,000 to 60,000 clones, roughly 84% of which appear only once. The TCR was taken from a man in his forties or fifties with glioma. The sequenced sample was PBMCs, obtained from a glioma patient whose treatment included an IDH1 peptide vaccine.

DNA for the CDR3: TGTGCCAGCAGCTTAACGACTAGCGGTTCCTACGAGCAGTACTTC. Its translation: CASSLTTSGSYEQYF. The chain couples TRBV13 to TRBJ2-7, with TRBD2 matching over 9 bases. V lost 2 bases, J lost 1 base, and 3 bases stayed unmatched. CDR3 length: 15 residues. Germline values: CDR1 PRHDT, CDR2 FYEKMQ (reference sequence).